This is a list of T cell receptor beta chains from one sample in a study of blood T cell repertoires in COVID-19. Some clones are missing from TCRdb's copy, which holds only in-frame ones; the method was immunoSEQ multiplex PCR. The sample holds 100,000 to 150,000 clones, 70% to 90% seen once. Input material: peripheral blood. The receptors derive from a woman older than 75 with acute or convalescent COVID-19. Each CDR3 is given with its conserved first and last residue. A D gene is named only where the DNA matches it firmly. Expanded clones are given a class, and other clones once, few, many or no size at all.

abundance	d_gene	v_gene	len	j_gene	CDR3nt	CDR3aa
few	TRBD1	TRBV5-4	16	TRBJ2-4	TGTGCCAGCAGCCCGGGGACAGGGGGGAGGGGAAACATTCAGTACTTC	CASSPGTGGRGNIQYF
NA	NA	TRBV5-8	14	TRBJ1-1	TGTGCCAGCAGCTTAACCCTAATGAACACTGAAGCTTTCTTT	CASSLTLMNTEAFF
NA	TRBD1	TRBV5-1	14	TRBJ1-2	TGCGCCAGCAGCTTGGCGGGACAGGGGTTACGCTACACCTTC	CASSLAGQGLRYTF
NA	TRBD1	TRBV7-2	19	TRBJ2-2	TGTGCCAGCAGCTCGTCCCGGGACAGGGGGCGCACGAACACCGGGGAGCTGTTTTTT	CASSSSRDRGRTNTGELFF
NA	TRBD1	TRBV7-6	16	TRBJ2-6	TGTGCCAGCAGCTTAGAGGGGGCGCGGGGGGCCAACGTCCTGACTTTC	CASSLEGARGANVLTF
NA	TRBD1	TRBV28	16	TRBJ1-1	TGTGCCAGCAGTGAACCTAGCCAGCAGGGGGCTAATGAAGCTTTCTTT	CASSEPSQQGANEAFF
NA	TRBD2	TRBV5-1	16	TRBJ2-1	TGCGCCAGCACTGAGGTCGCGGGAGGGCTACGGAATGAGCAGTTCTTC	CASTEVAGGLRNEQFF
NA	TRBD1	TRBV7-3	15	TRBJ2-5	TGTGCCAGCAGCTTAGCCGGGACAGAGCAAGAGACCCAGTACTTC	CASSLAGTEQETQYF
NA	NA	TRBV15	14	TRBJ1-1	TGTGCCACCAGCAGGAATCGGGAGGGCACTGAAGCTTTCTTT	CATSRNREGTEAFF
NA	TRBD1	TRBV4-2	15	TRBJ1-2	TGTGCCAGCAGCCAAGACAGGGGGCTCCCCTATGGCTACACCTTC	CASSQDRGLPYGYTF
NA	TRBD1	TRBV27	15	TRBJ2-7	TGTGCCAGCAGTTTAACAGCAGGGGGCGTCCACGAGCAGTACTTC	CASSLTAGGVHEQYF
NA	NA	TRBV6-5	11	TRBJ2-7	TGTGCCAGCAGTCTCAGGGGCGAGCAGTACTTC	CASSLRGEQYF
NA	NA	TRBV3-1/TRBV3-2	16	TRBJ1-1	TGTGCCAGCAGCCCGGGGAAACTTCGGACCAACACTGAAGCTTTCTTT	CASSPGKLRTNTEAFF
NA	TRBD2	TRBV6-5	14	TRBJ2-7	TGTGCCAGCCAAACGGGGGGGCTCGGAAGGGAGCAGTACTTC	CASQTGGLGREQYF
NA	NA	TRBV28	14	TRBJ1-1	TGTGCCAGCGGATACTTGGGGAGGGACACTGAAGCTTTCTTT	CASGYLGRDTEAFF
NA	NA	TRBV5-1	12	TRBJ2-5	TGCGCCAGCAGCAGCCCTCAAGAGACCCAGTACTTC	CASSSPQETQYF
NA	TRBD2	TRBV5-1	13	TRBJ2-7	TGCGCCAGCAGCTTCTGGGGGGGCTACGAGCAGTACTTC	CASSFWGGYEQYF
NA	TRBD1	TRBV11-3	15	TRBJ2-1	TGTGCCAGCAGCTTAGGGTCTGGACAGGGGCATGAGCAGTTCTTC	CASSLGSGQGHEQFF
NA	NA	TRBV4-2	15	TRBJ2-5	TGTGCCAGCAGCCAAGATGGGAGGGGGCAAGAGACCCAGTACTTC	CASSQDGRGQETQYF
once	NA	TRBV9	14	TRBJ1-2	TGTGCCAGCAGCGTATCGTCAGCTAACTATGGCTACACCTTC	CASSVSSANYGYTF
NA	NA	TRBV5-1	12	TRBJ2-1	TGCGCCAGCAGCTTAACGCGGGCTGAGCAGTTCTTC	CASSLTRAEQFF
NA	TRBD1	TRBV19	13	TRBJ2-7	TGTGCCAGTTCACCATCAGGGGGCTACGAGCAGTACTTC	CASSPSGGYEQYF
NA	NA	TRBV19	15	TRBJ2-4	TGTGCCAGTAGTGCCCCGGACTGGGCCAAAAACATTCAGTACTTC	CASSAPDWAKNIQYF
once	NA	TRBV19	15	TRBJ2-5	TGTGCCAGTAGTATCGGAGACAGGCTCCAAGAGACCCAGTACTTC	CASSIGDRLQETQYF